The sequence of this TCR beta chain was determined in a study of cytomegalovirus exposure and HLA in healthy donors (TCRdb year 2017). Study-level background: According to an earlier analysis of 550 to 750 of the donors, some 170 million T cells yielded 90 million to 130 million unique TCR beta sequences and around 300 Gb of sequence data. Besides the first cohort of about 730 subjects, a separate validation cohort made up of 120 different subjects was used. HLA typing included class I and class II loci at four-digit resolution. In a later analysis, previously published TCR beta repertoires from 550 to 750 donors were re-analyzed and high-resolution HLA genotyping was added so that TCR occurrence patterns could be studied. In a later genetic analysis, genome-wide SNP genotypes for about 60% of the 666 donors were used, and that subset was treated as a discovery cohort. All discovery cohort repertoires had been generated on a single sequencing platform. An earlier analysis of around 540 of the donors applied high-throughput TCR beta sequencing to assess whether each TCR beta V gene segment acted as functional or pseudogenic. Donor age, sex, ethnicity and CMV serostatus were compiled together with the repertoire data. An early release that covered fewer than 800 HLA-typed donors contained 300 to 350 gigabases of sequencing data and 85 million to 100 million unique TCR sequences. Rather than using new phenotypic data, the later analysis identified candidate immune exposures from TCR beta sequences and from how often those sequences occurred across donors. Among 300 to 500 genotyped donors of the cohort, an average of around 250,000 unique TCR beta nucleotide sequences was sequenced per donor, of which 15% to 20% were non-productive. Four or five DR-DQ haplotypes were handled as single units for association and clustering, since linkage in the cohort was strong. The study profiled the T cell repertoires of 550 to 700 subjects by immunosequencing and related them to cytomegalovirus serostatus. The study combined high-throughput TCR immunosequencing, statistical association of individual TCRs with disease status, and machine learning to predict cytomegalovirus infection status. Of the 398 genotyped donors, approximately 82% fell in the genetic ancestry cluster associated with self-reported Caucasian donors. The number of typed donors differed by locus: about 629-630 for A, B, C, DRB1 and DQB1; approximately 520 for DQA1; some 590 for DPA1; and roughly 470 for DPB1. The study aimed to test whether cataloging public T cell receptors could reveal signatures of past pathogen exposure. Broader findings and caveats from the paper: Because counts were too low, seventeen rarely observed V segments, including chromosome 9 orphons, were left out of the earlier analysis of a few hundred of the donors. In a later genetic analysis, a missense DCLRE1C variant was associated with V-gene and J-gene trimming of TCR beta chains, and the association was replicated in an independent cohort. According to a later analysis, most CMV-associated TCR beta chains appeared to be HLA-restricted, and the HLA associations seemed to be driven largely by CMV exposure. Cytomegalovirus status was reported to be diagnosed by the classifier with high specificity and sensitivity in both the original and validation cohorts. HLA typing was unavailable for some donors at each locus, so association tests used only the typed subset. In a later analysis, HLA-associated TCR beta chains were found to be more clonally expanded and to have lower generation probabilities than equally common non-associated chains. Linkage disequilibrium might explain the correlated functional status among segregating V segments, but an unknown experimental factor could not be excluded. The presence/absence analyses assumed that sequencing depth was roughly uniform across donors, and that assumption may not be true. A later analysis found that TCR association rates varied across HLA loci, with DRB1 alleles showing the most associated TCRs and HLA-C alleles the fewest. In the study, around 150 TCR beta chains were listed as associated with cytomegalovirus. Several of the top co-occurrence clusters appeared to be linked to parvovirus B19, influenza, CMV and Epstein-Barr virus, according to a later analysis. A cluster of highly shared sequence variants was judged likely to be a technical artifact of the sequencing pipeline. In an earlier analysis of about 540 of the donors, most TCR beta V segments were observed in productive rearrangements about 90% or about 30% of the time, broadly matching IMGT annotations. Immune exposure information for the cohort was limited to CMV serostatus. In vitro tests confirmed that a few of the cytomegalovirus-associated TCR beta chains recognize cytomegalovirus antigens. A further reported finding was that TCR beta sequences accurately predicted the HLA-A and HLA-B alleles for most subjects in the first cohort. According to a later genetic analysis, donors in an Asian-associated ancestry cluster had fewer N-insertions in productive TCRs than the approximately 670-donor mean. According to the authors, the approach could potentially be generalized to other disease states and immunological phenotypes. While some public TCRs were present in many individuals, most TCR sequences turned up only very rarely across donors. When HLA alleles, especially DR and DQ, strongly co-occurred, attributing TCR associations to individual alleles was difficult. The 87-base-pair reads could not distinguish some IMGT-functional V segments, including TRBV6-2 and TRBV6-3, so those segments were excluded. A later analysis associated 15,000 or so TCR beta sequences with specific HLA alleles at a false discovery rate of 0.05. The cohort was sequenced for TCR beta chains only, and without alpha or paired-chain data the features that could be detected were limited.

Library prep was done by the immunoSEQ multiplex PCR assay. For the multiplex PCR, a mixture combining 60 forward primers for TCR Vbeta segments and 13 reverse primers for TCR Jbeta segments was used. A multiplex PCR assay on genomic DNA amplified the CDR3 region of rearranged TCR beta genes. The amplified TCR beta libraries were sequenced on the Illumina HiSeq System as 87-base-pair reads. As for how the authors treated the data: A later analysis tallied about 77 million unique TCR beta chains across the approximately 670 repertoires, and about 10 million of those chains were shared by two or more donors. To remove PCR and sequencing errors, raw reads were error-corrected and collapsed into unique sequences using a nearest-neighbor algorithm that merged closely related sequences. CDR3 sequences were aligned to IMGT reference sequences to assign V, D and J gene segments. For a sequence to be retained, a match of at least six nucleotides was required to both a V gene segment and a J gene segment. Rearrangements were called productive when the CDR3 lacked stop codons and stayed in frame with V and J; all others were non-productive. Following IMGT convention, CDR3 was defined as the stretch from the second conserved V-encoded cysteine up to the conserved J-encoded phenylalanine. The earlier analysis of about 590 of the donors excluded sequences that lacked an unambiguous match to a single V gene segment. In an earlier analysis of approximately 590 of the donors, V segments were called functional above 56.7% productive rearrangements and were called segregating when the between-donor standard deviation exceeded 5%. A statistical classification framework was built to diagnose cytomegalovirus status from the catalog of TCR beta chain sequences. V and J gene assignment, in a later analysis, came from comparing TCR nucleotide sequences with IMGT/GENE-DB human TR gene sequences. A later analysis assigned CDR3 sequences and most-parsimonious VDJ recombination scenarios with the TCRdist pipeline. In a later analysis, each TCR beta chain was defined by its CDR3 amino acid sequence together with its V-gene family, and reads without a unique V-gene family were excluded. In a later analysis, around 650 highly shared, low-generation-probability nucleotide sequences were removed to address suspected cross-contamination and a sequencing artifact. A later analysis calculated a clonal expansion index for each public chain from normalized within-repertoire ranks of inferred template counts. In a later analysis, generation probabilities were computed with a VDJ recombination model fitted to out-of-frame rearrangements, and the resulting probabilities were checked against IGoR. A later analysis scored TCR-TCR, TCR-HLA and TCR-CMV co-occurrence with hypergeometric tests, applying a repertoire-size bias correction to TCR pairs. A later analysis estimated false discovery rates by permuting HLA or CMV assignments 20 times. In a later analysis, co-occurring TCRs were grouped using DBSCAN, with TCRdist sequence similarity added in when clustering inside HLA-allele-positive subsets. For co-occurrence clustering, repertoires with fewer than 30,000 or more than 120,000 public chains were excluded, along with roughly 5 repertoires with anomalous nucleotide sharing. Held by TCRdb, this immuneACCESS table contains in-frame sequences only and omits some clones. Under half of the omission traces to an unresolved V gene where checked; the cause of the rest is unknown. V and J calls and clone size come straight from that table; D and trimming were deduced from the DNA. The sample includes about 150,000 clones, with 79% observed a single time. Roughly 6.8% of the sample goes to the ten largest clones.

The cohort consisted of some 730 healthy bone marrow donors. Cohort members were all nominally healthy when sampled, although unrecorded immune exposures were likely present. The donor tested CMV seropositive and was one of the 289 seropositive cohort members. A peripheral blood sample was collected from each donor, and TCR beta sequencing was performed on peripheral blood mononuclear cells. The Qiagen DNeasy Blood Extraction Kit was used to extract genomic DNA from the blood cell samples. About this clone itself: Its antigen specificity is not known. No qualities accompany the bases; no much larger clone lies one base away.

The trim is 1 base for V and 1 base for J, with a gap of 10 bases between the germline ends. Sequences GTSNPN (CDR1) and SVGIG (CDR2) are obtained from the germline V gene (reference sequence). Including cysteine and phenylalanine, the CDR3 has 14 amino acids. The only DNA kept is the CDR3, 42 bases in frame from the first base. The chain links TRBV30 with TRBJ2-5, and TRBD1 may be the D gene, going by 6 matching bases. The clonotype originates from a man aged 50-60 years in good health and CMV-seropositive. Sequencing was carried out using PBMCs. CDR3 region: CAWSDDRSQETQYF. In nucleotide form, the sequence is TGTGCCTGGAGTGATGACAGGAGCCAAGAGACCCAGTACTTC.